The 9 T cell receptor beta chains below were found in one sample sequenced in a study of cytomegalovirus exposure and HLA in healthy donors. Vbeta (60) and Jbeta (13) primers were used in the PCR. Data came from immunoSEQ multiplex PCR; TCRdb stores just in-frame clones and leaves some out. This table has approximately 130,000 clones, around 80% appearing once. Sequencing was carried out using PBMCs. The receptors here all came from a woman in her forties in good health and CMV-seronegative.

The gene calls are TRBV5-1 and TRBJ2-3; TRBD2 matches at 13 bases. V gave up 4 bases and J gave up 1 base; unmatched junction bases: 3. The CDR3 runs to 16 residues. The germline V gene encodes CDR1 SGHRS and CDR2 YFSETQ. The DNA for the CDR3 is TGCGCCAGCAGCCTAGGACTAGCGGGGGGCACAGATACGCAGTATTTT. Translated, it gives CASSLGLAGGTDTQYF.

This chain connects TRBV4-3 to TRBJ1-1; the D is unclear. Germline CDR1 LGHNA, CDR2 YSLEER. The germline V and J ends were trimmed by 1 base and 0 bases, with 12 bases remaining between them. This CDR3 has 16 residues. The chain's CDR3 is CASSQGTWDMNTEAFF. CDR3 DNA sequence: TGCGCCAGCAGCCAAGGGACTTGGGATATGAACACTGAAGCTTTCTTT.

The rearrangement uses TRBV7-9 and TRBJ2-1, with 7 positions matching TRBD1. With V trimmed by 5 bases and J by 4 bases, 5 bases remained unmatched. Germline lookup yields CDR1 SEHNR and CDR2 FQNEAQ (reference sequence). The CDR3 length is 14 residues. The CDR3 is CASSDRAIYNEQFF. The DNA of the CDR3 is TGTGCCAGCAGCGACAGGGCCATATACAATGAGCAGTTCTTC. The full variable domain, its missing parts supplied by reference TRBV7-9 and TRBJ2-1, is DTGVSQNPRHKITKRGQNVTFRCDPISEHNRLYWYRQTLGQGPEFLTYFQNEAQLEKSRLLSDRFSAERPKGSFSTLEIQRTEQGDSAMYLCASSDRAIYNEQFFGPGTRLTVL.

This clone came up once. The gene calls are TRBV2 and TRBJ2-1; TRBD1 is a possible D gene (5 bases). The CDR3 length is 15 residues. The V end was cut by 6 bases, the J end by 0 bases, with 12 bases between. Germline V gene lookup returns CDR1 SNHLY and CDR2 FYNNEI. In DNA form, the CDR3 reads TGTGCCAGCAGAGCAGACAGAAACTCCTACAATGAGCAGTTCTTC. Its protein product is CASRADRNSYNEQFF.

V usage is TRBV7-9 and J usage is TRBJ1-5, with 10 bases that match TRBD1. The length of the CDR3 is 17 residues. CDR1 is SEHNR and CDR2 is FQNEAQ in the germline V gene (reference sequence). After removal of 1 base from V and 9 bases from J, the junction contained 12 bases not matched to a gene. Here the CDR3 reads CASSLGGGQGPQGPQHF. CDR3 coding DNA: TGTGCCAGCAGCTTAGGAGGGGGACAGGGGCCGCAAGGGCCCCAGCATTTT.

The chain carries TRBV7-9 and TRBJ2-2; TRBD1 matches 7 bases. Trimming removed 3 bases from V and 5 bases from J; junction bases left unmatched: 9. The CDR3 has 16 residues. Germline V lookup: CDR1 SEHNR, CDR2 FQNEAQ (reference sequence). The CDR3 coding sequence is TGTGCCAGCAGCTTCACGACAGGGTTAGGGACCGGGGAGCTGTTTTTT. Protein: CASSFTTGLGTGELFF.

The V call is TRBV6-5, the J call TRBJ2-5; 7 nucleotides match TRBD1. Germline-derived CDR1 and CDR2 are MNHEY and SVGAGI. V dropped 4 bases and J dropped 1; count of bases not matched to a gene: 3. This CDR3 has 14 residues. CDR3 nucleotide sequence: TGTGCCAGCAGTTGGGACAGACTCCAAGAGACCCAGTACTTC. Translating it yields CASSWDRLQETQYF.

This CDR3 is CASSPRAGENTEAFF. CDR3 in DNA: TGTGCCAGCAGTCCGCGGGCTGGGGAGAACACTGAAGCTTTCTTT. The rearrangement joins TRBV27 to TRBJ1-1; D call uncertain. The germline V gene has CDR1 MNHEY and CDR2 SMNVEV (reference sequence). The CDR3 totals 15 residues. With 5 bases removed from V and 1 base from J, the gap between germline ends came to 14 bases.

This clone showed up just a few times. The CDR3 coding sequence is TGTGCCAGCAGCCAAGCACTAGCGATAGAGACCCAGTACTTC. This codes for CASSQALAIETQYF. V and J are TRBV14 and TRBJ2-5; 7 bases fit TRBD2. This CDR3 spans 14 amino acids. J gave up 4 bases and V 1 base, and 3 bases lay outside the gene matches. In germline, CDR1 is SGHDN, CDR2 FVKESK. Variable domain in full (rest from reference TRBV14 and TRBJ2-5): EAGVTQFPSHSVIEKGQTVTLRCDPISGHDNLYWYRRVMGKEIKFLLHFVKESKQDESGMPNNRFLAERTGGTYSTLKVQPAELEDSGVYFCASSQALAIETQYFGPGTRLLVL.